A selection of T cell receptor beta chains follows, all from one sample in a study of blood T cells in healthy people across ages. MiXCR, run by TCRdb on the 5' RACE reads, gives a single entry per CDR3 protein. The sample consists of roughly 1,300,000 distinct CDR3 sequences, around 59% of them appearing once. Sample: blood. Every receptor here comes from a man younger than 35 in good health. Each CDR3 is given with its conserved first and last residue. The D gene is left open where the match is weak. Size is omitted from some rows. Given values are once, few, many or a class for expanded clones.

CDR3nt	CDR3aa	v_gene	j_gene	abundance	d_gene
TGTGCCAGCAGCCGAAAACTGGATGAGCAGTTCTTC	CASSRKLDEQFF	TRBV7-9	TRBJ2-1	.	.
TGTGCCAGCAGGCCCAGGGAAGGGGTTGGCTACACCTTC	CASRPREGVGYTF	TRBV6-5	TRBJ1-2	.	.
TGTGCCAGCACCGACCCGGAGGGTCTCTATGGCTACACCTTC	CASTDPEGLYGYTF	TRBV4-2	TRBJ1-2	.	.
TGCGCCAGCAGCCAAGATCGGTTGCAGGGGGCCCTTGCCGGGGAGCTGTTTTTT	CASSQDRLQGALAGELFF	TRBV4-1	TRBJ2-2	.	TRBD1
TGTGCCAGCAGTGAAGCGCTCTCCTTCTCCTACAATGAGCAGTTCTTC	CASSEALSFSYNEQFF	TRBV2	TRBJ2-1	.	.
TGTGCCAGCAGCTTAGGCCGGACAGGGGTTAGCCCTGAAGCTTTCTTT	CASSLGRTGVSPEAFF	TRBV7-9	TRBJ1-1	.	TRBD1
TGCAGTGCTAGGGGGGACAGCAACTACGAGCAGTACTTC	CSARGDSNYEQYF	TRBV20-1	TRBJ2-7	few	TRBD1
TGCAGCGTTGAAGATGTGGGCCTAACCCTCAGCTCCTACAATGAGCAGTTCTTC	CSVEDVGLTLSSYNEQFF	TRBV29-1	TRBJ2-1	few	.
TGTGCCAGCAAGGAGACGGGGGCCAACGTCCTGACTTTC	CASKETGANVLTF	TRBV2	TRBJ2-6	.	.
TGTGCCAGCAGTCAAATCAGGGGCGAGCAGTACTTC	CASSQIRGEQYF	TRBV6-8	TRBJ2-7	.	.
TGCGCCAGCAGCCAGGACCCGTGGGTAGCGGGGGTCACAGATACGCAGTATTTT	CASSQDPWVAGVTDTQYF	TRBV4-3	TRBJ2-3	.	TRBD2
TGTGCCAGCAGCCAGGACGAACAGGGGAAGGATTGGGATGAGCAGTTCTTC	CASSQDEQGKDWDEQFF	TRBV4-1	TRBJ2-1	.	TRBD1
TGTGCCAGCAGCCGGACAGCGACTAACTATGGCTACACCTTC	CASSRTATNYGYTF	TRBV7-6	TRBJ1-2	.	.
TGTGCCAGCAGTCATCTAGCGGGAGGGCCGGGGGAGACCCAGTACTTC	CASSHLAGGPGETQYF	TRBV27	TRBJ2-5	.	TRBD2
TGTGCCAGCAGCTTAGCGCGTCCCGGTGGGGATCAGCCCCAGCATTTT	CASSLARPGGDQPQHF	TRBV7-8	TRBJ1-5	once	.
TGTGCCAGCAGCCAAGATTTGTTAGGGCGGTCACCCCTCCACTTT	CASSQDLLGRSPLHF	TRBV14	TRBJ1-6	.	.
TGTGCCAGCAGCTTGAGACGGGACGAGCAGTACTTC	CASSLRRDEQYF	TRBV5-6	TRBJ2-7	.	.
TGTGCCTGGAGCGACACCAGCTACGAGCAGTACTTC	CAWSDTSYEQYF	TRBV30	TRBJ2-7	.	.
TGCGCCAGCACCCCGTCAGGACTAGCTTTTTCTCCCAGCACAGATACGCAGTATTTT	CASTPSGLAFSPSTDTQYF	TRBV5-1	TRBJ2-3	.	TRBD2
TGCGCCAGCAGCACCGGGACAGGGGGCCTCTCCTACGAGCAGTACTTC	CASSTGTGGLSYEQYF	TRBV4-3	TRBJ2-7	.	TRBD1
TGCGCCAGCAGCCAAGAGGGACTACCGAATGAGCAGTTCTTC	CASSQEGLPNEQFF	TRBV4-3	TRBJ2-1	.	TRBD2
TGCAGTGCTAGAGCTAAGGGGAGCCCTCAGCTAGCGGGAGTTACAGATACGCAGTATTTT	CSARAKGSPQLAGVTDTQYF	TRBV20-1	TRBJ2-3	.	TRBD2
TGTGCCAGCAGTGGAACAGGGAGAAGCTACGAGCAGTACTTC	CASSGTGRSYEQYF	TRBV28	TRBJ2-7	.	.
TGCAGCGTTGAAGGGGTAGGCAAAAACATTCAGTACTTC	CSVEGVGKNIQYF	TRBV29-1	TRBJ2-4	.	.
TGTGCCAGCAGTGAGCAGTTAACCTACGAGCAGTACTTC	CASSEQLTYEQYF	TRBV2	TRBJ2-7	.	.
TGCGCCAGCAGCCAAGACAGGGGGGAAACCTACGAGCAGTACTTC	CASSQDRGETYEQYF	TRBV4-1	TRBJ2-7	.	.
TGTGCCAGCAGCTTGTGGGGCCTTAGGGACCAGTTCTTC	CASSLWGLRDQFF	TRBV5-8	TRBJ2-1	.	.
TGTGCCAGCAGCTTGAAGGGTGGTGAAAATTCACCCCTCCACTTT	CASSLKGGENSPLHF	TRBV7-2	TRBJ1-6	.	.
TGTGCCAGCAGTTCGAACACGGGCCGCTCCTACGAGCAGTACTTC	CASSSNTGRSYEQYF	TRBV27	TRBJ2-7	.	.
TGTGCCAGCGGGGGGTCTAGCAATCAGCCCCAGCATTTT	CASGGSSNQPQHF	TRBV6-5	TRBJ1-5	.	.
TGTGCCAGCAGTTACTCGATTCGTGAGGGGCAGTTCTTC	CASSYSIREGQFF	TRBV6-6	TRBJ2-1	few	.
TGCGCCAGCAGCCAAATACCACAGGGGATGTTGGGCTACACCTTC	CASSQIPQGMLGYTF	TRBV4-1	TRBJ1-2	.	TRBD1